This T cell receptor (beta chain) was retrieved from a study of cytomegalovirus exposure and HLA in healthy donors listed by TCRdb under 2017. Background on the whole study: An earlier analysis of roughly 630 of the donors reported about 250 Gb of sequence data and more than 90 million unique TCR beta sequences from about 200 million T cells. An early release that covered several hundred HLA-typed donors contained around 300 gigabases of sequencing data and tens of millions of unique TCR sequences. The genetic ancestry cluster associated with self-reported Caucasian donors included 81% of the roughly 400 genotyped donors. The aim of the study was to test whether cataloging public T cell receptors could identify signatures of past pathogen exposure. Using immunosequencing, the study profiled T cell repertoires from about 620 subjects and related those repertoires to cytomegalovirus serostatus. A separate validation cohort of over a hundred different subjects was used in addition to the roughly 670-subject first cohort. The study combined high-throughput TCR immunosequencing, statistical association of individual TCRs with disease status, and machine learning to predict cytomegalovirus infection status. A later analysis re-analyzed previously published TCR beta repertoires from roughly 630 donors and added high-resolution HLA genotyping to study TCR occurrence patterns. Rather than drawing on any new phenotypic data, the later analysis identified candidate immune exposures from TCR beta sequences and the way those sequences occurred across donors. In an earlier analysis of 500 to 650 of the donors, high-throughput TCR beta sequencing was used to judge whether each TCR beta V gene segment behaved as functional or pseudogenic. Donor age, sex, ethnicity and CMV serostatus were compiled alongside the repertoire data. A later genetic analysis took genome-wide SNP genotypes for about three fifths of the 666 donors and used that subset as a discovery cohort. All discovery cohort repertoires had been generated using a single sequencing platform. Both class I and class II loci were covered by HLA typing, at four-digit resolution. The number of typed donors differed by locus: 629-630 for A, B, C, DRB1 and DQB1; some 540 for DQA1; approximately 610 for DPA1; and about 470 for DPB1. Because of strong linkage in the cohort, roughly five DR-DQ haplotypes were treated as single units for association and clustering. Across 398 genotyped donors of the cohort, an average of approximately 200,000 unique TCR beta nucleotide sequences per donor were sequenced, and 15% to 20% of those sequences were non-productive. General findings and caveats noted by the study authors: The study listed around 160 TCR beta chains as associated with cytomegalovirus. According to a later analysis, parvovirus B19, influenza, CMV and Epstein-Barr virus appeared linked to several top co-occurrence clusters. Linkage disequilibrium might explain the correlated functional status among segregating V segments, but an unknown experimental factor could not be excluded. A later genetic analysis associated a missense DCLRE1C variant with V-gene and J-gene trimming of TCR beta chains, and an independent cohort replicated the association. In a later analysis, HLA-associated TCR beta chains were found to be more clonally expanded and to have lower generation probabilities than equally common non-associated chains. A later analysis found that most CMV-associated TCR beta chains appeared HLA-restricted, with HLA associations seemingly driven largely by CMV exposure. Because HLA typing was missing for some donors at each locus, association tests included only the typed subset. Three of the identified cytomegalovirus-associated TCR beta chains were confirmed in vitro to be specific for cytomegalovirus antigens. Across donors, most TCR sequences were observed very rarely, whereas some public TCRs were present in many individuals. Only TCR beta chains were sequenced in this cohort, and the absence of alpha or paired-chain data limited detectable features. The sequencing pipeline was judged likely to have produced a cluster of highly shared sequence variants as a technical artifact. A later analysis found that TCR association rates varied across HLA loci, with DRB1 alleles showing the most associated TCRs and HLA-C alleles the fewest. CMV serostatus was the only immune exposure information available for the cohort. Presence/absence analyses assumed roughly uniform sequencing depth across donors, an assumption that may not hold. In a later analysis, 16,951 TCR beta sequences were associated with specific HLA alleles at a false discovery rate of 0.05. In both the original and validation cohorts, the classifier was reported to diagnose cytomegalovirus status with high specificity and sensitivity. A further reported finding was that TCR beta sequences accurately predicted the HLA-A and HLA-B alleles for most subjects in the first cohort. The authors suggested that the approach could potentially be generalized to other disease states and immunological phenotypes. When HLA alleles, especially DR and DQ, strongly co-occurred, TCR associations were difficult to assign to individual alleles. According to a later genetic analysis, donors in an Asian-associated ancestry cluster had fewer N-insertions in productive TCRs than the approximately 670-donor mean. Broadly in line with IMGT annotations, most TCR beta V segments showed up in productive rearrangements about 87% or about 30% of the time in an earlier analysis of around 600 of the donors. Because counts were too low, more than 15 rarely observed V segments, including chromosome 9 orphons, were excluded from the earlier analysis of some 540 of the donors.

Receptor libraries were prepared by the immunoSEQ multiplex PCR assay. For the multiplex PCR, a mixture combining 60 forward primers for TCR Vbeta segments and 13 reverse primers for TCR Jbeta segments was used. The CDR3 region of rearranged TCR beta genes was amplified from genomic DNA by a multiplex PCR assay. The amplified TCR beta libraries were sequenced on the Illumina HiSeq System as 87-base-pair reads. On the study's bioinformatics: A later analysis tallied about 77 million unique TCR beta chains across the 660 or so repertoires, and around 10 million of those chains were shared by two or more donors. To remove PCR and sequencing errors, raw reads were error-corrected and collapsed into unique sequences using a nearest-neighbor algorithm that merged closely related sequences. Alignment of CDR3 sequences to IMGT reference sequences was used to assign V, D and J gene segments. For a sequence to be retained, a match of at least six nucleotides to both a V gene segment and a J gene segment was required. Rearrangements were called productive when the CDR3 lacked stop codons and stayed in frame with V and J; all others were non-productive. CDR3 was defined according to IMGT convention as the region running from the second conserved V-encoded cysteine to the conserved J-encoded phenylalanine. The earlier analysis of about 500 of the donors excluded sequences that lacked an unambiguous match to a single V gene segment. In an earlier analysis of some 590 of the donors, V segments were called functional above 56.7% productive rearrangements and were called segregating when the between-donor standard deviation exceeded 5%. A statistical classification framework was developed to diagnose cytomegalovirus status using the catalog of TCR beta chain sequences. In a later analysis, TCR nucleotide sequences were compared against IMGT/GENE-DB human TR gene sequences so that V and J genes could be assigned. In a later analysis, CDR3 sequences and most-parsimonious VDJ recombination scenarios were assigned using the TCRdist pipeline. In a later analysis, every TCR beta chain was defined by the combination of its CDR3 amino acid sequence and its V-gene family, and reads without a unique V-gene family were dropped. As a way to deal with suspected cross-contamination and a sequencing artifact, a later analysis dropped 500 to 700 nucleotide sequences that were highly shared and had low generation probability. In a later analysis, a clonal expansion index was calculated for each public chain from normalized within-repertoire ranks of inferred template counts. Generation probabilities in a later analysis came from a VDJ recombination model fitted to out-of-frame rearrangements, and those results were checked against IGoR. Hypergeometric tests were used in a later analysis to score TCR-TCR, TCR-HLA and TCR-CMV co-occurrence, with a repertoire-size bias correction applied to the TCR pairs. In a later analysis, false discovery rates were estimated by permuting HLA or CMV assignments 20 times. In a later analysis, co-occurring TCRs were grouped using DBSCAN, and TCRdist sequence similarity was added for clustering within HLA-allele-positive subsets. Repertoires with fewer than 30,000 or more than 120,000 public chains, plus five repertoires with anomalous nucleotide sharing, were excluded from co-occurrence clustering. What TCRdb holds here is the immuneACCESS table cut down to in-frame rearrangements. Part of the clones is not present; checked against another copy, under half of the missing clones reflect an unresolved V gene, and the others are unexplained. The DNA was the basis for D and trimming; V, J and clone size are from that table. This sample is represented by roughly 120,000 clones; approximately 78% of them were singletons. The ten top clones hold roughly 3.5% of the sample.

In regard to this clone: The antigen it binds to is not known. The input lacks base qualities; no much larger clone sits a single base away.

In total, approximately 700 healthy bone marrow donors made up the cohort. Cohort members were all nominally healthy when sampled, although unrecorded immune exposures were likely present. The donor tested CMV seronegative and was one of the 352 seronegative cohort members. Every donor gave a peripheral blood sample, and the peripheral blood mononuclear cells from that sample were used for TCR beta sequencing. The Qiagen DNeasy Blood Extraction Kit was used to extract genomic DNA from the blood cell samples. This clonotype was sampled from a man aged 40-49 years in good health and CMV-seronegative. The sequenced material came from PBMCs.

The sequenced DNA is TGTGCCAGCAGAATGACAGGGAATTCACCCCTCCACTTT. Its amino acids are CASRMTGNSPLHF. This chain is built from TRBV27 and TRBJ1-6, and TRBD1 aligns with 7 junction nucleotides. As encoded in the germline V gene (reference sequence), CDR1 is MNHEY while CDR2 is SMNVEV. From cysteine to phenylalanine, the CDR3 is 13 amino acids long. This entry keeps only the CDR3 DNA: 39 bases, framed from base 1. V trim: 6 bases; J trim: 7 bases; unmatched bases: 3.